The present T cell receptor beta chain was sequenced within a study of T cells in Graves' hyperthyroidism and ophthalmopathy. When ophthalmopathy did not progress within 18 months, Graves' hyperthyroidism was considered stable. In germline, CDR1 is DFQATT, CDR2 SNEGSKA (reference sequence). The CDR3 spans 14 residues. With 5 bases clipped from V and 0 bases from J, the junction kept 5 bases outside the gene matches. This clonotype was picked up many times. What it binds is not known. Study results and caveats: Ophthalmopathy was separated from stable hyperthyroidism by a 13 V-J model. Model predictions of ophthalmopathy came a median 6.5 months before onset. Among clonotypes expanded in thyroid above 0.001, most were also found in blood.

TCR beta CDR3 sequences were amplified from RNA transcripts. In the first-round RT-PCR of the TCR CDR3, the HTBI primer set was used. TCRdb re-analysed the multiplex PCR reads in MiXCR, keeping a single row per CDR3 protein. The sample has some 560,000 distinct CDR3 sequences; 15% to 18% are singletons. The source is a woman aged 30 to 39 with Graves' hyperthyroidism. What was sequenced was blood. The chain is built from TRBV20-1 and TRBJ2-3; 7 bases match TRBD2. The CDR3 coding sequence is TGCAGTGCTGGTCCTAGCGGAAGCACAGATACGCAGTATTTT. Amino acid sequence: CSAGPSGSTDTQYF.